This TCR beta chain is drawn from a study of read filtering for tumor transcriptome and immune sequencing. Study results and limitations: RNA-seq captured clonotypes less deeply and reliably than IR-seq. About 81.9% of IR-seq clonotypes had one read, totaling around 4% of reads; RNA-seq: roughly 76% and 46%.

There are many counts of this clonotype. The antigen is not known. The library was built from roughly 400 ng RNA with molecular barcoded adaptors for alpha/delta and beta/gamma chains. TCRdb re-called the reads through MiXCR, storing one row per CDR3 protein. The sample lists roughly 130,000 distinct CDR3 sequences; 10% to 15% were seen once. Every patient had bone marrow sampled while the disease was active. From germline, CDR1 is SEHNR and CDR2 FQNEAQ (reference sequence). Trimming cost V 5 bases and J 5 bases, with 3 bases left between them. The CDR3 covers 11 residues. The sample taken for sequencing was a population of CD138-negative cells sorted from bone marrow. The TCR sequence derives from a donor over 35 with multiple myeloma. This chain connects TRBV7-9 to TRBJ2-2; D unresolved. The DNA for the CDR3 is TGTGCCAGCAGCCCGACCGGGGAGCTGTTTTTT. This codes for CASSPTGELFF.